One sample yielded the 16 T cell receptor beta chains listed below, sequenced in a study of blood T cells in healthy people across ages. A second PCR of 7 to 11 cycles used a sample-barcoded 5' primer and a J-beta primer mix. TCRdb ran MiXCR on the 5' RACE reads and lists one entry per CDR3 protein. The data contain about 800,000 distinct CDR3 sequences, around a quarter of them singletons. The same sample was also used in a study of T cells of mothers and their children.

Sequencing was carried out using blood. The receptors derive from a boy aged 5-17 years in good health.

Remarks on this clonotype: One end of the junction fails to match germline, which may point to a read error. The CDR3 region has the DNA TGCGCCAGCAGCTCGACGGGACAGTTCCAAGAGATCCAGTACTTC. Residues: CASSSTGQFQEIQYF. This chain uses TRBV5-1 with TRBJ2-5; the match to TRBD1 covers 7 bases. The CDR3 contains 15 residues. Germline values: CDR1 SGHRS, CDR2 YFSETQ.

V gene TRBV15 combines with J gene TRBJ1-5; 8 bases line up with TRBD1. Germline lookup yields CDR1 LNHNV and CDR2 YYDKDF (reference sequence). The CDR3 runs 17 residues. The V gene end was trimmed by 3 bases and the J gene end by 3 bases; junction bases not matched to a gene: 10. The CDR3 region is CATSRVARGHANQPQHF. CDR3 bases: TGTGCCACCAGCAGGGTGGCCAGGGGGCACGCCAATCAGCCCCAGCATTTT.

The J gene is TRBJ2-7, the V gene TRBV20-1; 9 nucleotides align to TRBD1. CDR1 and CDR2 from the germline V gene are DFQATT and SNEGSKA (reference sequence). The trim removed 3 bases at V and 9 bases at J, leaving 9 bases unmatched. CDR3 length: 13 amino acids. The CDR3 nucleotides read TGCAGTGCTAGTGGGACAGGGTCCTGGGGGCAGTACTTC. Protein: CSASGTGSWGQYF.

The V and J genes are TRBV5-1 and TRBJ2-3, with a possible D match to TRBD2 (5 bases). Germline CDR1 reads SGHRS; CDR2 reads YFSETQ. Trimming left V 8 bases short and J 4 bases short, with 11 bases between. The CDR3 has 12 residues. The CDR3 DNA reads TGCGCCAGTCGGGTTAGCGCAGATACGCAGTATTTT. Translated: CASRVSADTQYF.

This clonotype was detected many times. The chain uses TRBV19 and TRBJ2-1, with D possibly matching TRBD1 (6 bases). Between the trimmed V and J ends, which lost 3 bases and 8 bases, there was a span of 11 bases. From germline, CDR1 is LNHDA and CDR2 SQIVND (reference sequence). The CDR3 is 13 residues long. CDR3 nucleotide sequence: TGTGCCAGTAGTATTACAGGGCGATATGAGCAGTTCTTC. Protein sequence: CASSITGRYEQFF.

This chain uses TRBV4-3 with TRBJ2-1; TRBD1 or TRBD2 may be the D gene (5 bases each). The J call could be wrong; TRBJ2-7 is a better fit for the DNA end. CDR3 length equals 15 residues. Germline values: CDR1 LGHNA, CDR2 YSLEER. The CDR3 DNA is TGCGCCAGCAGCCAAGGGGACGCCAACTCCTACGAGCAGTACTTC. Its translation is CASSQGDANSYEQYF.

V and J are TRBV20-1 and TRBJ2-5, with a tentative D call TRBD1 (5 bases). The J call may be mistaken, given a closer DNA end match to TRBJ2-7. The CDR3 sequence is 14 residues long. Germline V lookup: CDR1 DFQATT, CDR2 SNEGSKA (reference sequence). The CDR3 nucleotides are TGCAGTGCTACTTCCAGGGAAAGCTCCTACGAGCAGTACGTC. It is translated as CSATSRESSYEQYV.

The chain links TRBV12-3 or TRBV12-4 to TRBJ2-1; D may be TRBD1 or TRBD2 (5 bases each). The CDR3 sequence is 15 residues long. Deletions cut 5 bases from V and 8 bases from J, with 19 bases between. The CDR3: CASSPFRESAYEQFF. As DNA, the CDR3 is TGTGCCAGCAGTCCTTTCAGGGAGTCTGCGTATGAGCAGTTCTTC.

This clonotype came up many times. J is TRBJ2-3 and V is TRBV5-1; possibly TRBD1 for D (6 bases). Germline lookup yields CDR1 SGHRS and CDR2 YFSETQ. V was clipped by 1 base and J by 3 bases, with 12 bases between them. This CDR3 spans 15 amino acids. In DNA, the CDR3 is TGCGCCAGCAGCTTGACGGGACAACGGACAGATACGCAGTATTTT. This encodes CASSLTGQRTDTQYF.

The chain carries TRBV6-1 and TRBJ2-2, with TRBD1 as a possible D gene (5 bases). CDR1 MNHNS and CDR2 SASEGT come from the germline V gene. V was shortened by 6 bases and J by 4 bases, with 18 bases between the two germline ends. There are 16 residues in the CDR3. The CDR3 reads CASSHETDRSTGELFF. CDR3 sequence (DNA): TGTGCCAGCAGCCACGAAACTGACAGAAGCACCGGGGAGCTGTTTTTT.

The chain is built from TRBV6-1 and TRBJ2-3, with 7 bases aligning to TRBD2. V lost 3 bases and J lost 4; bases outside the gene matches: 7. Germline V gene lookup returns CDR1 MNHNS and CDR2 SASEGT. The CDR3 contains 15 residues. The CDR3 sequence is CASSDFRGGSDTQYF. CDR3 sequence (DNA): TGTGCCAGCAGTGATTTCCGCGGGGGATCAGATACGCAGTATTTT.

This clonotype was seen only once. This chain links TRBV28 with TRBJ1-5, with D possibly TRBD1 on 5 matching bases. Germline values: CDR1 MDHEN, CDR2 SYDVKM. V lost 2 bases and J 0 bases, leaving 11 bases between the germline ends. The CDR3 loop spans 16 amino acids. As DNA, the CDR3 is TGTGCCAGCAGTTTAGAGGGGAGGGGTAGCAATCAGCCCCAGCATTTT. Protein: CASSLEGRGSNQPQHF.

This chain connects TRBV28 to TRBJ2-7; no clear D gene. The CDR3 runs to 13 residues. The V end was cut by 5 bases, the J end by 7 bases, with 15 bases between. Germline-derived CDR1 and CDR2 are MDHEN and SYDVKM. The DNA of the CDR3 is TGTGCCAGCAGTCTACCCCAGCCCCTTGAGCAGTACTTC. Its protein is CASSLPQPLEQYF.

This chain uses TRBV7-9 with TRBJ1-6; 8 bases match TRBD1. The CDR3 has 15 amino acids. The ends lost 5 bases at V and 9 bases at J; junction bases unmatched: 9. Germline V gene lookup returns CDR1 SEHNR and CDR2 FQNEAQ (reference sequence). The DNA of the CDR3 is TGTGCCAGCAGCAACTCCGGGACAGGAGTTTCACCCCTCCACTTT. This translates into CASSNSGTGVSPLHF.

This clonotype was counted a few times. The chain recombines TRBV14 with TRBJ2-7; D is ambiguous. The CDR3 consists of 13 residues. Germline V CDR1 and CDR2: SGHDN, FVKESK. The germline V and J ends were trimmed by 2 bases and 6 bases, with 11 bases remaining between them. CDR3 residues: CASSQLVMGEQYF. CDR3 DNA sequence: TGTGCCAGCAGCCAACTAGTTATGGGCGAGCAGTACTTC.

The chain recombines TRBV27 with TRBJ2-5, with D unclear. This CDR3 comprises 13 residues. Trimming left V 4 bases short and J 5 bases short, with 11 bases between. Germline CDR1 MNHEY, CDR2 SMNVEV (reference sequence). In nucleotides, the CDR3 is TGTGCCAGCAGTTATACCGTTGGGGAGACCCAGTACTTC. Translation: CASSYTVGETQYF.